What follows are 21 T cell receptor beta chains derived from one specimen sequenced in a study of blood T cells in healthy people across ages. Primed by a sample-barcoded 5' primer and a J-beta primer mix, a second PCR proceeded for roughly 6 to 12 cycles. In TCRdb, the 5' RACE reads were re-called with MiXCR into one record per CDR3 protein. Of under 1,000,000 distinct CDR3 sequences listed, about half are singletons. Material: blood. These TCRs come from an older man in good health.

This clonotype was seen repeatedly, ten times or more. The chain couples TRBV5-1 to TRBJ2-3; perhaps TRBD1 as D (6 bases). Per germline, CDR1 SGHRS and CDR2 YFSETQ. This CDR3 is 15 amino acids long. Between the trimmed V and J ends, which lost 3 bases and 1 base, there was a span of 12 bases. DNA for the CDR3: TGCGCCAGCAGCTCGACAGGTTTTGGCACAGATACGCAGTATTTT. Its translation is CASSSTGFGTDTQYF.

V gene TRBV10-3 combines with J gene TRBJ2-1, with D possibly TRBD1 on 5 matching bases. In germline, CDR1 is ENHRY, CDR2 SYGVKD. Trimming removed 8 bases at V and 5 bases at J, with 19 bases between. The CDR3 covers 15 residues. DNA of the CDR3: TGTGCCATCTCAGCAAAAGGGGCCGAAGACAATGAGCAGTTCTTC. Its protein is CAISAKGAEDNEQFF.

This clonotype was detected a few times. The chain links TRBV13 to TRBJ2-1, with a tentative D call TRBD1 (6 bases). The germline gives CDR1 PRHDT, CDR2 FYEKMQ (reference sequence). This CDR3 comprises 15 residues. V was clipped by 6 bases and J by 1 base, with 13 bases between them. The DNA for the CDR3 is TGTGCCAGCAGTCCCAGGGGCGCATCCTACAATGAGCAGTTCTTC. It codes for CASSPRGASYNEQFF.

The chain joins TRBV20-1 to TRBJ1-2; D remains unclear. Germline values: CDR1 DFQATT, CDR2 SNEGSKA (reference sequence). Trimming took off 0 bases at V and 5 bases at J, with 7 bases between the two ends. The CDR3 runs 12 residues. The CDR3 here is CSARDHPYGYTF. CDR3 nucleotides: TGCAGTGCTAGAGATCACCCGTATGGCTACACCTTC.

This clonotype came up many times. The chain employs TRBV28 and TRBJ2-7; 8 bases align to TRBD2. Germline assignment: CDR1 MDHEN and CDR2 SYDVKM. CDR3 length: 15 residues. J was trimmed by 0 bases and V by 5 bases; bases with no gene match: 6. The CDR3 DNA is TGTGCCAGCAGTAGCGGGAGACTCGTCTCCTACGAGCAGTACTTC. It codes for CASSSGRLVSYEQYF. Drawing the rest from reference TRBV28 and TRBJ2-7, the complete variable domain is DVKVTQSSRYLVKRTGEKVFLECVQDMDHENMFWYRQDPGLGLRLIYFSYDVKMKEKGDIPEGYSVSREKKERFSLILESASTNQTSMYLCASSSGRLVSYEQYFGPGTRLTVT.

This clonotype was seen ten or more times. The rearrangement links TRBV20-1 to TRBJ2-5; a weak D match, TRBD2 (5 bases). Germline CDR1 DFQATT, CDR2 SNEGSKA (reference sequence). V was trimmed by 6 bases and J by 4 bases, leaving 15 bases between them. The CDR3 has 13 residues. This CDR3 reads CSAHSDALETQYF. DNA for the CDR3: TGCAGTGCCCATAGCGATGCGCTAGAGACCCAGTACTTC.

J is TRBJ2-5 and V is TRBV7-8; D gene uncertain. The CDR3 has 13 residues. V was trimmed by 4 bases and J by 1 base, leaving 7 bases between them. The V gene's germline CDR1 is SGHVS and CDR2 FQNEAQ. CDR3 residues: CASSSTVQETQYF. The CDR3 bases are TGTGCCAGCAGCTCCACCGTCCAAGAGACCCAGTACTTC.

This clonotype was seen more than once but under ten times. This sequence joins TRBV10-3 and TRBJ2-1; TRBD1 matches 9 bases. J was trimmed by 7 bases and V by 10 bases; bases with no gene match: 11. Germline V gene sequence: CDR1 ENHRY, CDR2 SYGVKD. CDR3 length equals 14 residues. CDR3 amino acids: CATAPGQGMNEQFF. CDR3 coding DNA: TGTGCCACCGCTCCGGGACAGGGAATGAATGAGCAGTTCTTC.

The sample holds a few counts of this clonotype. The gene calls are TRBV6-1 and TRBJ2-7, with D unclear. The V end lost 7 bases, the J end lost 7 bases, and 20 bases lay between the germline ends. CDR3 length: 14 residues. Germline assignment: CDR1 MNHNS and CDR2 SASEGT. The CDR3 reads CASNPGSTQSEQYF. The CDR3 DNA follows: TGTGCCAGCAACCCAGGATCCACTCAGTCGGAGCAGTACTTC.

The chain recombines TRBV7-2 with TRBJ2-2; TRBD2 is a possible D gene (6 bases). The CDR3 consists of 17 residues. Germline V lookup: CDR1 SGHTA, CDR2 FQGNSA. The ends were cut back, 1 base at V and 4 bases at J, with 16 bases in the middle. CDR3 coding DNA: TGTGCCAGCAGCTTAGAGTATCGCGGGATAGGCACCGGGGAGCTGTTTTTT. Its translation is CASSLEYRGIGTGELFF.

The chain carries TRBV7-2 and TRBJ2-5; 9 bases match TRBD2. CDR3 size: 16 residues. The ends lost 2 bases at V and 5 bases at J; junction bases unmatched: 9. From germline, CDR1 is SGHTA and CDR2 FQGNSA. CDR3 residues: CASSLQSAGGWETQYF. The CDR3, as DNA: TGTGCCAGCAGCTTACAGTCAGCGGGAGGATGGGAGACCCAGTACTTC.

In its sample, this clonotype was seen once. The chain couples TRBV28 to TRBJ2-3; D remains unclear. CDR1 is MDHEN, CDR2 SYDVKM, per germline. Trimming left V 4 bases short and J 7 bases short, with 9 bases between. The CDR3 consists of 12 residues. CDR3 in amino acids: CASSSNENTQYF. The CDR3 DNA reads as TGTGCCAGCAGTTCGAACGAGAATACGCAGTATTTT.

As to this clonotype: This may be a read error, as it is one base from a much larger clone. The chain uses TRBV7-2 and TRBJ2-5, with TRBD1 matching over 12 bases. J lost 4 bases, V lost 3 bases, and 3 bases had no gene match. Germline loops: CDR1 SGHTA, CDR2 FQGNSA. The CDR3 length is 15 residues. CDR3 protein: CTSSFGTGGGETQYF. In DNA form, the CDR3 reads TGTACCAGCAGCTTCGGGACAGGGGGCGGAGAGACCCAGTACTTC.

This clonotype was seen a single time. CDR3 loop: CASSSHLASGIDEQFF. The CDR3 DNA is TGTGCCAGCAGTTCCCATTTGGCTAGCGGGATTGATGAGCAGTTCTTC. This chain connects TRBV12-3 or TRBV12-4 to TRBJ2-1; TRBD2 matches 9 bases. The CDR3 contains 16 residues. Trimming at V came to 4 bases and at J to 8 bases, leaving 12 bases not matched to a gene.

This clonotype was counted many times. The V call is TRBV29-1, the J call TRBJ2-7, with 11 positions matching TRBD1. The germline V gene has CDR1 SQVTM and CDR2 ANQGSEA. J lost 3 bases, V lost 0 bases, and 4 bases had no gene match. The CDR3 spans 15 residues. This chain's CDR3 is CSVEDRTGGIYEQYF. The CDR3 nucleotides are TGCAGCGTTGAAGATCGGACAGGGGGCATCTACGAGCAGTACTTC.

This clonotype was seen a single time. The rearrangement uses TRBV10-3 and TRBJ1-1, with D hard to call. This CDR3 is 15 amino acids long. The V end was cut by 3 bases, the J end by 4 bases, with 15 bases between. The germline gives CDR1 ENHRY, CDR2 SYGVKD. The CDR3 nucleotides are TGTGCCATCAGTGATCCAGATCCGGCTGTCACTGAAGCTTTCTTT. Encoded protein: CAISDPDPAVTEAFF.

Turning to this clonotype: A junction end diverges from the germline sequence, so it may reflect a read error. The CDR3 coding sequence is TGTGCCTGCAGGGAAAGCGGGAGTAACGTCGGGGAGCTGTTTTTT. It encodes CACRESGSNVGELFF. The chain recombines TRBV27 with TRBJ2-2; 8 bases align to TRBD2. The CDR3 contains 15 residues. Germline V CDR1 and CDR2: MNHEY, SMNVEV (reference sequence).

The chain's CDR3 is CASSLAPGLAYNEQFF. The CDR3 bases are TGTGCCAGCAGCTTAGCTCCGGGACTAGCTTACAATGAGCAGTTCTTC. The chain joins TRBV7-2 to TRBJ2-1; 9 nucleotides align to TRBD2. The CDR3 is 16 amino acids. Germline V gene sequence: CDR1 SGHTA, CDR2 FQGNSA. Unmatched junction bases numbered 4, after V lost 0 bases and J lost 4 bases.

The V and J genes are TRBV5-1 and TRBJ2-7; TRBD2 matches at 10 bases. V was clipped by 6 bases and J by 2 bases; unmatched bases: 8. This CDR3 has 15 amino acids. Germline V gene lookup returns CDR1 SGHRS and CDR2 YFSETQ. The DNA of the CDR3 is TGCGCCAGCACCCCCCGGACTAGCGGAGCCTACGAGCAGTACTTC. Amino acid sequence: CASTPRTSGAYEQYF.

The chain recombines TRBV7-9 with TRBJ1-5; maybe TRBD1 (5 bases). The V gene's germline CDR1 is SEHNR and CDR2 FQNEAQ (reference sequence). This CDR3 region has 13 residues. With 4 bases removed from V and 7 bases from J, the gap between germline ends came to 11 bases. This chain's CDR3 is CASSSDSTQPQHF. CDR3 DNA sequence: TGTGCCAGCAGCTCCGACAGTACCCAGCCCCAGCATTTT.

The chain recombines TRBV6-1 with TRBJ2-5, with D perhaps matching TRBD2 (6 bases). V was clipped by 4 bases and J by 4 bases, with 10 bases between them. This CDR3 has 13 amino acids. Germline lookup yields CDR1 MNHNS and CDR2 SASEGT. In DNA, the CDR3 is TGTGCCAGCAGTGCGAACGGGAGAGAGACCCAGTACTTC. Translated: CASSANGRETQYF.